The source of this T cell receptor (beta chain) is a study of blood T cell repertoires in COVID-19. Profiling relied on immunoSEQ multiplex PCR, and the TCRdb table lists in-frame clones only, not all of them. The table includes 110,000 or so clones, around 85% detected once. CDR3 length: 15 amino acids. CDR1 and CDR2 (germline): LNHNV, YYDKDF (reference sequence). V was pared by 1 base and J by 5 bases, with 13 bases between. The source is a middle-aged man with acute or convalescent COVID-19. This chain links TRBV15 with TRBJ2-3, with D possibly matching TRBD2 (5 bases). Sequencing used peripheral blood. The CDR3 is CATSRGAGSEDTQYF. In DNA, the CDR3 is TGTGCCACCAGCAGAGGGGCGGGTTCGGAAGATACGCAGTATTTT.